The rows below give T cell receptor beta chains drawn from one sample of a study of control samples from healthy donors and cancer patients. Generated by immunoSEQ multiplex PCR, the TCRdb table keeps only in-frame clones and is missing some. This sample yields 65,000 to 100,000 clones, of which around 91% are seen a single time; 17% belongs to the top ten. The sample consisted of blood. These receptors all stem from a man in his forties or fifties in good health. Each CDR3 is given without its conserved first and last residue. A D gene is named only where the DNA matches it firmly.

d_call | j_call | v_call | cdr3_aa
. | TRBJ2-7 | TRBV5-1 | ASSSGPRDEQY
. | TRBJ1-1 | TRBV6-5 | ASSFLGGANTEAF
TRBD1 | TRBJ2-1 | TRBV5-4 | ASFRDRAGGEQF
. | TRBJ1-3 | TRBV6-5 | ASRLSGNTIY
. | TRBJ2-7 | TRBV7-9 | ASSPEGRSYEQY
. | TRBJ2-2 | TRBV29-1 | SVDGWSGELF
. | TRBJ2-1 | TRBV10-3 | AISPEGSYNEQF
. | TRBJ2-6 | TRBV29-1 | SVREGQGSGANVLT
. | TRBJ2-3 | TRBV19 | ASSIDTGARGTDTQY
TRBD1 | TRBJ1-2 | TRBV6-5 | ASTGQGIEVGGYT
TRBD1 | TRBJ2-1 | TRBV15 | ATSRDRGTGDNEQF
TRBD1 | TRBJ1-6 | TRBV27 | ASSSQPTGQHSPLH
. | TRBJ1-4 | TRBV29-1 | SVGEGSNDEKLF
. | TRBJ1-5 | TRBV19 | ASSIVRQVQPQH
. | TRBJ1-4 | TRBV5-1 | ASRTGATNEKLF
TRBD1 | TRBJ1-5 | TRBV19 | ASSIGDRDNQPQH
. | TRBJ2-5 | TRBV2 | ASSGVWGKETQY
. | TRBJ1-2 | TRBV24-1 | ATSDSGYGYT
. | TRBJ1-6 | TRBV11-2 | ASSSQGNSPLH
TRBD1 | TRBJ2-2 | TRBV5-6 | ASSVGQGVAGELF
TRBD2 | TRBJ2-5 | TRBV5-4 | ASSFGGGETQY
. | TRBJ1-5 | TRBV14 | ASSQMGNQPQH
. | TRBJ1-1 | TRBV5-1 | ASSLEPGVDTEAF
. | TRBJ1-1 | TRBV3-1/TRBV3-2 | ASSHLGGAYTEAF
. | TRBJ1-4 | TRBV18 | ASSPRGTPTNEKLF
. | TRBJ2-1 | TRBV5-4 | ASSIAGVLNEQF
TRBD1 | TRBJ2-3 | TRBV6-5 | ASSPQGGFTDTQY
. | TRBJ1-2 | TRBV9 | ASSVVSLAANYGYT
. | TRBJ1-1 | TRBV7-2 | ASSFDTPSREAF
. | TRBJ1-1 | TRBV6-6 | ASRVTGADTEAF
. | TRBJ2-1 | TRBV5-6 | ASSLVRGNEQF
. | TRBJ2-1 | TRBV6-5 | ASRRTENEQF
. | TRBJ2-3 | TRBV14 | ASSLRVVTDTQY
. | TRBJ2-7 | TRBV10-1 | ASSQTMSYEQY
. | TRBJ1-1 | TRBV11-2 | ASSHPGNTEAF
. | TRBJ1-2 | TRBV6-5 | ATRAYANYGYT